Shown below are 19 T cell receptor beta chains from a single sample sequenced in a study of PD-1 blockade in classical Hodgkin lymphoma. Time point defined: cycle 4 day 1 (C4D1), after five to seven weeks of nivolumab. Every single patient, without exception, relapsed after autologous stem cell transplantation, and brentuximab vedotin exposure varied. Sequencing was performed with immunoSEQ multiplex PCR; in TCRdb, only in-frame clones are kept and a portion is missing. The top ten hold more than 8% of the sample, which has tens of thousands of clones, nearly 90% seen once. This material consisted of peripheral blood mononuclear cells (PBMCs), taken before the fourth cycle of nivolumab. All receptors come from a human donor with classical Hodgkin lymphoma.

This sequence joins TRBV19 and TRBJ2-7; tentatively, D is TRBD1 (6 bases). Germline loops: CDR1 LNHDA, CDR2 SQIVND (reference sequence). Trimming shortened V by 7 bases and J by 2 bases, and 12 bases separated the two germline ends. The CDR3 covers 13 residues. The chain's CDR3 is CASTDRRTYEQYF. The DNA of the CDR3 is TGTGCCAGTACCGACAGGCGCACCTACGAGCAGTACTTC.

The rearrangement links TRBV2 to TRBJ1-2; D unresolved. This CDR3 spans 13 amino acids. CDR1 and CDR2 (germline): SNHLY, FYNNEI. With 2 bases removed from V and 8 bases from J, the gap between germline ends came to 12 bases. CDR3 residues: CASSESRPPGYTF. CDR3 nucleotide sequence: TGTGCCAGCAGTGAATCTAGACCTCCGGGCTACACCTTC.

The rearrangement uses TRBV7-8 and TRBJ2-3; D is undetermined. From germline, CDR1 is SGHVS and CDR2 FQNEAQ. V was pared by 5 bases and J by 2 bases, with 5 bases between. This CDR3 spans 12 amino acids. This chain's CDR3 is CASSDYTDTQYF. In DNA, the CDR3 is TGTGCCAGCAGCGATTACACAGATACGCAGTATTTT.

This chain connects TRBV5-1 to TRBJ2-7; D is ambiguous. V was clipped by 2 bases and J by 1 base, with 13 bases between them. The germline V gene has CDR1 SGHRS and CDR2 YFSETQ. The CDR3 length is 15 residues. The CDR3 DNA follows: TGCGCCAGCAGCTTCGACGGCGCCTCTTCCTACGAGCAGTACTTC. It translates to CASSFDGASSYEQYF.

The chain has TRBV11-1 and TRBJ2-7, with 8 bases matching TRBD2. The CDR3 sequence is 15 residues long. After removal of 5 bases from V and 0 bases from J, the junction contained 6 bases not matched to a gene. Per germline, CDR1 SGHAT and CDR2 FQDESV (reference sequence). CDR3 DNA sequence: TGTGCCAGCAGCCTCCTGGCGGGGGGCTCCTACGAGCAGTACTTC. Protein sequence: CASSLLAGGSYEQYF.

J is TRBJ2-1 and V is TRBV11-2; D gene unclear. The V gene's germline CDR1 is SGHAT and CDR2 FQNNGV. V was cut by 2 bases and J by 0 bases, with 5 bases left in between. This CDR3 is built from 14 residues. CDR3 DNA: TGTGCCAGCAGCTTACTGAGCTCCTACAATGAGCAGTTCTTC. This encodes CASSLLSSYNEQFF.

The CDR3 region is CASSQAGDGWPYGYTF. The CDR3 DNA is TGTGCCAGTAGTCAGGCAGGAGATGGGTGGCCCTATGGCTACACCTTC. V and J are TRBV19 and TRBJ1-2; D remains unclear. Germline V gives CDR1 LNHDA, CDR2 SQIVND (reference sequence). This CDR3 region has 16 residues. V was shortened by 5 bases and J by 4 bases, with 20 bases between the two germline ends.

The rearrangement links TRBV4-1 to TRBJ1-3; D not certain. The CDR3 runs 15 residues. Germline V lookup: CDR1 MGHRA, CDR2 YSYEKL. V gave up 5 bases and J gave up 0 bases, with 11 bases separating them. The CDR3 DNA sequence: TGCGCCAGCAGCGTTCGAGTGGACTCTGGAAACACCATATATTTT. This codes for CASSVRVDSGNTIYF.

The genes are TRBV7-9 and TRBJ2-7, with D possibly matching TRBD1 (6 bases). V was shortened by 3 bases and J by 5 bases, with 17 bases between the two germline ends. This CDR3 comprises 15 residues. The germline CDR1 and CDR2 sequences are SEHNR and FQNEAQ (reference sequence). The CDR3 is CASSLAQGTLDEQYF. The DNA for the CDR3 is TGTGCCAGCAGCTTGGCGCAGGGGACCCTTGACGAGCAGTACTTC. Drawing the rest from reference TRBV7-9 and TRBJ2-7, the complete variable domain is DTGVSQNPRHKITKRGQNVTFRCDPISEHNRLYWYRQTLGQGPEFLTYFQNEAQLEKSRLLSDRFSAERPKGSFSTLEIQRTEQGDSAMYLCASSLAQGTLDEQYFGPGTRLTVT.

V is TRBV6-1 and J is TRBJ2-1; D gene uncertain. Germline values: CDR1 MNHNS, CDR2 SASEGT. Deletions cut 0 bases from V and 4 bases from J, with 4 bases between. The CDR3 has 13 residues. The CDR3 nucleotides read TGTGCCAGCAGTGAAGCGGATTACAATGAGCAGTTCTTC. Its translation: CASSEADYNEQFF.

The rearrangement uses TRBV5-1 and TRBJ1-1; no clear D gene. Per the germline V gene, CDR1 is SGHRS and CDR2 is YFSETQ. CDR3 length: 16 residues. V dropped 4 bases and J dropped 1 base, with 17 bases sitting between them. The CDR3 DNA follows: TGCGCCAGCAGCCCTACACCCGACTCCTGGAACACTGAAGCTTTCTTT. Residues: CASSPTPDSWNTEAFF. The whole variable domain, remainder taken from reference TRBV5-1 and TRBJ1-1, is KAGVTQTPRYLIKTRGQQVTLSCSPISGHRSVSWYQQTPGQGLQFLFEYFSETQRNKGNFPGRFSGRQFSNSRSEMNVSTLELGDSALYLCASSPTPDSWNTEAFFGQGTRLTVV.

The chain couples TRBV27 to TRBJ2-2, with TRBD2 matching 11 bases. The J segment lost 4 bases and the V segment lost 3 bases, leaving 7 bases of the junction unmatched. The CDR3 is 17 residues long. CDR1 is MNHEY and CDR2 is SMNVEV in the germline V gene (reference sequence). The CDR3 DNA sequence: TGTGCCAGCAGTTTCTTTAGCGGGGGGGATACCACCGGGGAGCTGTTTTTT. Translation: CASSFFSGGDTTGELFF.

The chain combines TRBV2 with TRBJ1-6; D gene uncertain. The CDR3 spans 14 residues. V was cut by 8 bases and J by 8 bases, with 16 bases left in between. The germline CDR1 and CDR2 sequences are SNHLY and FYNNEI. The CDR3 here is CASDRESHHSPLHF. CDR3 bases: TGTGCCAGCGATAGAGAGTCTCATCATTCACCCCTCCACTTT. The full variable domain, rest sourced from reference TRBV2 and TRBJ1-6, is EPEVTQTPSHQVTQMGQEVILRCVPISNHLYFYWYRQILGQKVEFLVSFYNNEISEKSEIFDDQFSVERPDGSNFTLKIRSTKLEDSAMYFCASDRESHHSPLHFGNGTRLTVT.

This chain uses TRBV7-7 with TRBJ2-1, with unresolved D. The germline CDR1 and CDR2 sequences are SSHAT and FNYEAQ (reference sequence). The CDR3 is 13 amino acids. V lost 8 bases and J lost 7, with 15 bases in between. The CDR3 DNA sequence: TGTGCCAGCGAAGAACTCGATCAGAATGAGCAGTTCTTC. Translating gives CASEELDQNEQFF.

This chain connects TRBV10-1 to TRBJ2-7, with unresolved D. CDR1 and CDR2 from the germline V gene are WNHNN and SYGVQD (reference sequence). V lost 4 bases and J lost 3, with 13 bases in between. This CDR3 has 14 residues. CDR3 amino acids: CASSVGQIGYEQYF. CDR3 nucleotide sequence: TGCGCCAGCAGTGTTGGGCAGATAGGCTACGAGCAGTACTTC.

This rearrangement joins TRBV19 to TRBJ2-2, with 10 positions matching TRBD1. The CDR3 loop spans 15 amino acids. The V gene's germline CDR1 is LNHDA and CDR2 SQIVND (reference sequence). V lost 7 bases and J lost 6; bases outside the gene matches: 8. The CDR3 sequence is CASTTGQGTSGELFF. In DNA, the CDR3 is TGTGCCAGTACCACGGGACAGGGGACGTCCGGGGAGCTGTTTTTT.

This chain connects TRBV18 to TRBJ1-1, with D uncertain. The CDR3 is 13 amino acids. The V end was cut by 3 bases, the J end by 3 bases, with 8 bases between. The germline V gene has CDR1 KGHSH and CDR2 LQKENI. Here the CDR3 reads CASSPGLDTEAFF. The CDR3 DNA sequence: TGTGCCAGCTCACCCGGGCTGGACACTGAAGCTTTCTTT.

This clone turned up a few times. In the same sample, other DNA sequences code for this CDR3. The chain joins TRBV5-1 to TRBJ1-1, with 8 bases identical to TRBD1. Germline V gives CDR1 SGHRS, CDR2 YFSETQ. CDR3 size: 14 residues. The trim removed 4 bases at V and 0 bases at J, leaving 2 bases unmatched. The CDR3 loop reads CASSRDRMNTEAFF. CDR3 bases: TGCGCCAGCAGCCGGGACAGGATGAACACTGAAGCTTTCTTT.

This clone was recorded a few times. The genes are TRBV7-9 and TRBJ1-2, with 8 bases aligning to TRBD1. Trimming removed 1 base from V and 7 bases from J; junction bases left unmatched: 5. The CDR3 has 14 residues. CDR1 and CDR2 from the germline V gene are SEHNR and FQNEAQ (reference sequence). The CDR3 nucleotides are TGTGCCAGCAGCTTAGGCGCAGGGGGCTTTGGCTACACCTTC. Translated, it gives CASSLGAGGFGYTF.